The clone carrying this TCR beta chain was recorded at least ten times. The target antigen is unknown. This sample is drawn from a study of regulatory T cells in long-lasting Graves disease. Both iRepertoire HTBI primers and Arm-PCR of CDR3 regions were used to build the TCR beta libraries. TCRdb re-called the multiplex PCR reads through MiXCR, storing one row per CDR3 protein. The table includes some 320,000 distinct CDR3 sequences, 15% to 20% detected once. Broader study findings: New patients shared around 980 public clonotypes, and persistent patients shared more, with fewer than 3,500.

Time point defined: newly diagnosed GD, antithyroid drugs for less than 3 months. Extracted RNA from PBMCs served as the source of the TCR library. CDR1 and CDR2 from the germline V gene are LGHDT and YNNKEL (reference sequence). The V and J ends lost 1 base and 7 bases, in that order; junction bases with no gene match: 9. The CDR3 totals 15 residues. The specimen was peripheral blood mononuclear cells (PBMCs), collected at new diagnosis, from a patient treated with antithyroid drugs. The clonotype comes from a female donor with Graves disease. The chain carries TRBV3-1 and TRBJ1-1, with 7 bases identical to TRBD1. The CDR3 DNA reads as TGTGCCAGCAGCCAAGGACCGACAGGGTTGGATGAAGCTTTCTTT. Its translation is CASSQGPTGLDEAFF.